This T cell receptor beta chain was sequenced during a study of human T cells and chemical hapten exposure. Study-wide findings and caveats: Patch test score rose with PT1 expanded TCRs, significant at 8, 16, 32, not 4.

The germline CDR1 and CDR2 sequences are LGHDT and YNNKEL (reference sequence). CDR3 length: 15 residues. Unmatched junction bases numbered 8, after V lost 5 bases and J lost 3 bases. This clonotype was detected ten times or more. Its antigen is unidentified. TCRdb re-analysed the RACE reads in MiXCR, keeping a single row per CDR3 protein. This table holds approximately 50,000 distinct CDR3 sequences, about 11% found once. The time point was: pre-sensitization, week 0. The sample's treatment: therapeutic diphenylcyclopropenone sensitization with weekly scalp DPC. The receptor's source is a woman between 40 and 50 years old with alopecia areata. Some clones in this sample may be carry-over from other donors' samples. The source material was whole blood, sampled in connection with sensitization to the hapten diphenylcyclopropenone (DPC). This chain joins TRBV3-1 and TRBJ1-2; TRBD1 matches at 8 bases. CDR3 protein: CASSGRQGPDYGYTF. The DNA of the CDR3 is TGTGCCAGCAGCGGACGACAGGGGCCTGACTATGGCTACACCTTC.